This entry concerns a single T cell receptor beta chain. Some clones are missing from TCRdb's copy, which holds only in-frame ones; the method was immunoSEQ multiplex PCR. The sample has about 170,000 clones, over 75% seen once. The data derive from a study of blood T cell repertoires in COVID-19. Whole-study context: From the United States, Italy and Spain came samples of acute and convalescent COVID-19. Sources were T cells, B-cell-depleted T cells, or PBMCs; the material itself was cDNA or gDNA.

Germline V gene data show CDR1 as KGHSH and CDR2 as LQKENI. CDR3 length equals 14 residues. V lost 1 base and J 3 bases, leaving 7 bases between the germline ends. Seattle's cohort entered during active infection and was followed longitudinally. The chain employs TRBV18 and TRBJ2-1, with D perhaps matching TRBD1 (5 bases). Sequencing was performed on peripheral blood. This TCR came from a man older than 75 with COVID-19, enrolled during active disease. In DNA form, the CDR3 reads TGTGCCAGCTCACCACAGGGGAACTACAATGAGCAGTTCTTC. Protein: CASSPQGNYNEQFF.